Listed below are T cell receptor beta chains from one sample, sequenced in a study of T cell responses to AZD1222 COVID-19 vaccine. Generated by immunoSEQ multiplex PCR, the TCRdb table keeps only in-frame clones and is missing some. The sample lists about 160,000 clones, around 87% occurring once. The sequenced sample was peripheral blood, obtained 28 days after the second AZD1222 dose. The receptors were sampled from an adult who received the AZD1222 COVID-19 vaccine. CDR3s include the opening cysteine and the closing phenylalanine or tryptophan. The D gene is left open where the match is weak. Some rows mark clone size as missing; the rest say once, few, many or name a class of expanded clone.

TGCGCCAGCAGCTTGCCGGTAGGGGCAACTAATGAAAAACTGTTTTTT	CASSLPVGATNEKLFF	few	TRBV5-1	TRBJ1-4	NA
TGTGCCAGCAAGGGGACAGGGGGCCTGCCCCTCCACTTT	CASKGTGGLPLHF	NA	TRBV27	TRBJ1-6	TRBD1
TGTGCCAGCAGCCGTAAAGGAGATACGCAGTATTTT	CASSRKGDTQYF	NA	TRBV11-2	TRBJ2-3	NA
TGTGCCAGCAGTCACGGACAATACGAGCAGTACTTC	CASSHGQYEQYF	NA	TRBV12-3/TRBV12-4	TRBJ2-7	NA
TGCGCCAGCGCAGGGGGCGCGGTCCATGGCTACACCTTC	CASAGGAVHGYTF	NA	TRBV5-1	TRBJ1-2	TRBD1
TGTGCCAGCAGCCCCGGGACAGGGGGTGGTCACGAGCAGTACTTC	CASSPGTGGGHEQYF	NA	TRBV6-5	TRBJ2-7	TRBD1
TGTGCCAGCAGCCCAGAAGGTAGCGGGGGATACGAGCAGTACTTC	CASSPEGSGGYEQYF	NA	TRBV7-9	TRBJ2-7	TRBD2
TGCGCCAGCAGCTTGGAGCCCCTGGGGACAGGGGGGACTGAAGCTTTCTTT	CASSLEPLGTGGTEAFF	once	TRBV5-1	TRBJ1-1	TRBD1
TGTGCCAGCTCACCATCAGGACAGGGACTTATGAACACTGAAGCTTTCTTT	CASSPSGQGLMNTEAFF	few	TRBV18	TRBJ1-1	TRBD1
TGTGCCAGCTCACTCAAGGGGTCCCTTAATTCACCCCTCCACTTT	CASSLKGSLNSPLHF	NA	TRBV6-5	TRBJ1-6	NA
TGTGCCAGCAGTGGTACAGGGAATACCTATAATTCACCCCTCCACTTT	CASSGTGNTYNSPLHF	NA	TRBV2	TRBJ1-6	NA
TGTGCCATCTCAGGACAGGGGGTTTATTCACCCCTCCACTTT	CAISGQGVYSPLHF	few	TRBV6-5	TRBJ1-6	TRBD1
TGTGCCTGGAGTGCTATACGCAATTCACCCCTCCACTTT	CAWSAIRNSPLHF	NA	TRBV30	TRBJ1-6	NA
TGTGCCAGCAGCCAAGAAGTTTTGAGGGTGGCGCAGTTCTTC	CASSQEVLRVAQFF	once	TRBV3-1/TRBV3-2	TRBJ2-1	NA
TGCGCCAGCAGTTCTAGCGGGCCCAGCTCCTACAATGAGCAGTTCTTC	CASSSSGPSSYNEQFF	NA	TRBV4-1	TRBJ2-1	TRBD2
TGTGCCAGCAGTGCCGCCGGGACGGGCAATCAGCCCCAGCATTTT	CASSAAGTGNQPQHF	NA	TRBV28	TRBJ1-5	NA
TGTGCATTTAGCGGGGGGAACTACGAGCAGTACTTC	CAFSGGNYEQYF	NA	TRBV30	TRBJ2-7	TRBD2
TGTGCCTGGAGTGGACATGAAGCTTTCTTT	CAWSGHEAFF	NA	TRBV30	TRBJ1-1	NA
TGTGCCAGCAGCTCGGACAGGGCGCGTGGAAACACCATATATTTT	CASSSDRARGNTIYF	NA	TRBV6-5	TRBJ1-3	TRBD1
TGTGCCAGCAGTTTATCGGGGAGTCCCTATGGCTACACCTTC	CASSLSGSPYGYTF	NA	TRBV27	TRBJ1-2	NA
TGTGCCAGCAGTTCGACAAGGACAGGGGTTGGCTACACCTTC	CASSSTRTGVGYTF	NA	TRBV6-2/TRBV6-3	TRBJ1-2	TRBD1
TGTGCCAGCAGTTCGGGACCCCCGCTCGTACACACTGAAGCTTTCTTT	CASSSGPPLVHTEAFF	NA	TRBV11-1	TRBJ1-1	NA
TGTGCCAGCAGCCAAAGTCGGGCCGGCTACACCTTC	CASSQSRAGYTF	many	TRBV3-1/TRBV3-2	TRBJ1-2	NA
TGCAGCGTTGAAAGACACCCACGGGGTTCCTACAATGAGCAGTTCTTC	CSVERHPRGSYNEQFF	NA	TRBV29-1	TRBJ2-1	NA
TGTGCTAGTGTCGGTTGGGGTTCCAATGAGCAGTTCTTC	CASVGWGSNEQFF	NA	TRBV12-5	TRBJ2-1	NA
TGTGCCACCAGAAGACAGGGGGGAAACTACGAGCAGTACTTC	CATRRQGGNYEQYF	NA	TRBV10-3	TRBJ2-7	TRBD1
TGTGCCAGCAGAGGGGGCATCCTAGGCGAGCAGTACTTC	CASRGGILGEQYF	NA	TRBV6-5	TRBJ2-7	TRBD1
TGCGCCAGCAGCCAAGATTCGGGCCGGGACAGAAGGGCTTTCTTT	CASSQDSGRDRRAFF	few	TRBV4-1	TRBJ1-1	TRBD1
TGTGCCAGTAGGGGGTACCAGGGGGCGTCCTATAATTCACCCCTCCACTTT	CASRGYQGASYNSPLHF	NA	TRBV19	TRBJ1-6	TRBD1
TGTGCCTGGAGTGACAGGGGGCGTTCACCCCTCCACTTT	CAWSDRGRSPLHF	few	TRBV30	TRBJ1-6	TRBD1
TGCGCCAGCAGCCACCCCCGACGCGGGACTAGCGGCACAGATACGCAGTATTTT	CASSHPRRGTSGTDTQYF	NA	TRBV4-1	TRBJ2-3	TRBD2
TGCGCCAGCAGCCGGGGACCGGGGGACAGCTCCTACGAGCAGTACTTC	CASSRGPGDSSYEQYF	few	TRBV4-3	TRBJ2-7	NA
TGTGCCTGGAGGGGGACAGGAAACACTGAAGCTTTCTTT	CAWRGTGNTEAFF	NA	TRBV30	TRBJ1-1	TRBD1
TGTGCCAGCAGCCGGGAGGGGACAGCGATGAACACTGAAGCTTTCTTT	CASSREGTAMNTEAFF	once	TRBV7-6	TRBJ1-1	TRBD1
TGTGCCAGCTCACTCCCGGAAGATCGCGAAGCTTTCTTT	CASSLPEDREAFF	NA	TRBV18	TRBJ1-1	NA
TGTGCCAGTACCCCGATGGTTGCCTATGGCTACACCTTC	CASTPMVAYGYTF	NA	TRBV19	TRBJ1-2	NA
TGTGCCAGCAGTCTCCGGGGAAACACCATATATTTT	CASSLRGNTIYF	NA	TRBV25-1	TRBJ1-3	NA
TGTGCCAGCAGCGTAGAGTACACCGGGGAGCTGTTTTTT	CASSVEYTGELFF	once	TRBV28	TRBJ2-2	NA
TGTGCCAGCAGTGGGGCTGGTGGTGAGCAGTTCTTC	CASSGAGGEQFF	NA	TRBV2	TRBJ2-1	NA
TGTGCCAGCAGCTTATCCACCTCGGTTTCACCCCTCCACTTT	CASSLSTSVSPLHF	NA	TRBV7-9	TRBJ1-6	NA
TGTGCCAGCAGCTTAGACGGGGAGGCACCCCTCCACTTT	CASSLDGEAPLHF	NA	TRBV7-9	TRBJ1-6	NA
TGTGCCAGCAGACAGGGGGATTCACCCCTCCACTTT	CASRQGDSPLHF	NA	TRBV9	TRBJ1-6	TRBD1
TGTGCCAGCAGTTACGGGGCCCAGCCCCAGCATTTT	CASSYGAQPQHF	few	TRBV6-6	TRBJ1-5	NA
TGTGCCAGCAACCGGGACAGGGGTTATGGCTACACCTTC	CASNRDRGYGYTF	NA	TRBV6-5	TRBJ1-2	TRBD1
TGTGCCAGCAGGAATGGGGTCTCCTACGAGCAGTACTTC	CASRNGVSYEQYF	NA	TRBV2	TRBJ2-7	NA
TGCGCCAGCAGCCAAGATTACGTGGGCCATAATTCACCCCTCCACTTT	CASSQDYVGHNSPLHF	NA	TRBV4-3	TRBJ1-6	NA
TGTGCCAGCAGCGTAGCGCGGGAAAGGAACGGCTACACCTTC	CASSVARERNGYTF	NA	TRBV9	TRBJ1-2	NA
TGTGCCAGCAGTTTCGCCCCCGGGGTCTGGTATGGCTACACCTTC	CASSFAPGVWYGYTF	NA	TRBV27	TRBJ1-2	NA
TGCAGTGCTAGACGGACTGAAGCTTTCTTT	CSARRTEAFF	NA	TRBV20-1	TRBJ1-1	NA
TGTGCCAGCAGCCAGGGATCCGCTAATCAGCCCCAGCATTTT	CASSQGSANQPQHF	NA	TRBV5-6	TRBJ1-5	NA
TGTGCCAGCAGCGCAGAAGGGAGGAGTTACAATGAGCAGTTCTTC	CASSAEGRSYNEQFF	few	TRBV9	TRBJ2-1	NA
TGTGCCAGCAGCCAAACATACGAGCAGTACTTC	CASSQTYEQYF	NA	TRBV14	TRBJ2-7	NA
TGTGCCAAGCAGGGGTTCTATGGCTACACCTTC	CAKQGFYGYTF	NA	TRBV9	TRBJ1-2	NA